This paragraph reports one TCR beta chain. Per the germline V gene, CDR1 is SGHRS and CDR2 is YFSETQ. V gave up 6 bases and J gave up 0 bases, with 11 bases separating them. The CDR3 spans 14 residues. The source of the sample is a study of blood T cell repertoires in COVID-19. The participants were between roughly 18 and 100 years old and came from some 25 US areas. In the original processing: Nucleated cell number was recorded as an estimate derived from reference gene primer amplification. Assay used: immunoSEQ multiplex PCR; TCRdb lists only in-frame clones, some missing. V and J calls plus clone size are reproduced from that table; the DNA served to infer D and trimming. The profile shows about 180,000 clones, 82% of them singletons.

Sequenced input: PBMCs or T cells enriched from blood (not recorded which). This TCR was sampled from a man between 60 and 75 years old who had recovered from COVID-19. The chain joins TRBV5-1 to TRBJ2-3; D perhaps matches TRBD2 (6 bases). The CDR3 sequence is CASKGGGSTDTQYF. The DNA of the CDR3 is TGCGCCAGCAAGGGAGGAGGGAGCACAGATACGCAGTATTTT. The full variable domain, with the rest looked up from reference TRBV5-1 and TRBJ2-3, is KAGVTQTPRYLIKTRGQQVTLSCSPISGHRSVSWYQQTPGQGLQFLFEYFSETQRNKGNFPGRFSGRQFSNSRSEMNVSTLELGDSALYLCASKGGGSTDTQYFGPGTRLTVL.